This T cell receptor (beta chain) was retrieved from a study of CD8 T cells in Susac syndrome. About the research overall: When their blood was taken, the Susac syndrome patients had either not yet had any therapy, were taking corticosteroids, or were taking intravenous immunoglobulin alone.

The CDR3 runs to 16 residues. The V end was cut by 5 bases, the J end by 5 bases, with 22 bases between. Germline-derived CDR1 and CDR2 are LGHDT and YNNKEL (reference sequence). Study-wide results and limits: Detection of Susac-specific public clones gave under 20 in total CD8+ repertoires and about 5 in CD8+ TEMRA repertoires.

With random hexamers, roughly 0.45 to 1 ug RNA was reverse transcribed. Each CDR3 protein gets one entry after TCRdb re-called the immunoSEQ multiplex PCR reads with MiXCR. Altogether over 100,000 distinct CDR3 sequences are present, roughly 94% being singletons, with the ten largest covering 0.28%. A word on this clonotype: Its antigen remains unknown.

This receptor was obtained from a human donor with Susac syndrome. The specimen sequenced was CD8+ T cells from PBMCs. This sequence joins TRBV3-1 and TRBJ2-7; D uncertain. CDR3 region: CASSSVVPISLDEQYF. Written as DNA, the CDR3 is TGTGCCAGCAGCTCCGTTGTTCCCATTTCGTTAGACGAGCAGTACTTC.